This T cell receptor (beta chain) was obtained from a study of blood T cells in healthy people across ages. About the study: There was about one barcoded beta molecule captured by template switching per two T cells.

A sample-barcoded 5' primer and a J-beta primer mix were used in a second PCR of about 6 to 11 cycles. TCRdb independently ran MiXCR on the 5' RACE reads; one entry per CDR3 protein. Among around 850,000 distinct CDR3 sequences listed, 30% to 45% were seen once. Findings of the study overall: CMV status of donors was unknown, possibly confounding expanded clonotype changes.

There are 13 residues in the CDR3. Trimming removed 3 bases at V and 1 base at J, with 6 bases between. The people who gave samples were healthy Caucasians from Russia, aged roughly 6 to 100. This clonotype was seen at least ten times. Its antigen is unidentified. The TCR was taken from a man aged 18 to 30 in good health. The chain is built from TRBV12-3 or TRBV12-4 and TRBJ1-1; no definite D call. The material sequenced was blood. CDR3 protein: CASSLDENTEAFF. The CDR3 nucleotides read TGTGCCAGCAGTTTGGACGAGAACACTGAAGCTTTCTTT.